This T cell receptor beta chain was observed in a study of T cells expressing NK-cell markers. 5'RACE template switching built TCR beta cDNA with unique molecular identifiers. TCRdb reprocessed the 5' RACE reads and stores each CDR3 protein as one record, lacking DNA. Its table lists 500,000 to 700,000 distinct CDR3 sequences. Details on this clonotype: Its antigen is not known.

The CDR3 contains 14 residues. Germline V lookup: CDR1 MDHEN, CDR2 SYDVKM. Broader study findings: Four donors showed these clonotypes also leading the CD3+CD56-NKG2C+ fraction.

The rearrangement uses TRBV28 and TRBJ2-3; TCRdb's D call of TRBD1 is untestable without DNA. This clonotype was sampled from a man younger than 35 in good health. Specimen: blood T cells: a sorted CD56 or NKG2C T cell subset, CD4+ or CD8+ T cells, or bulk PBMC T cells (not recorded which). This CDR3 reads CASSGQGISDTQYF.